Detailed here is one T cell receptor (beta chain). The record originates from a study of blood T cell repertoires in COVID-19. Study-wide background: COVID-19 samples, acute and convalescent, were from the United States, Italy and Spain. T cells, B-cell-depleted T cells, or PBMCs provided the cDNA or gDNA that served as material.

The protocol was immunoSEQ multiplex PCR, while the TCRdb copy is restricted to in-frame clones and leaves out a portion. This table has about 200,000 clones, approximately 90% appearing once. For recovered donors of Cohort 3, there were two negative PCRs, clearance, or symptom resolution. CDR1 and CDR2 from the germline V gene are MNHNY and SVGAGI (reference sequence). Trimming at V came to 5 bases and at J to 3 bases, leaving 15 bases not matched to a gene. This CDR3 is 18 amino acids long. Sequencing used PBMCs or T cells enriched from blood (not recorded which). V gene TRBV6-6 combines with J gene TRBJ2-4; 8 nucleotides match TRBD1. The receptor was isolated from a woman under 40 who had recovered from COVID-19. CDR3: CASSPDRDEAQFKNIQYF. The CDR3 DNA sequence: TGTGCCAGCAGTCCGGACAGGGACGAAGCGCAATTCAAAAACATTCAGTACTTC.